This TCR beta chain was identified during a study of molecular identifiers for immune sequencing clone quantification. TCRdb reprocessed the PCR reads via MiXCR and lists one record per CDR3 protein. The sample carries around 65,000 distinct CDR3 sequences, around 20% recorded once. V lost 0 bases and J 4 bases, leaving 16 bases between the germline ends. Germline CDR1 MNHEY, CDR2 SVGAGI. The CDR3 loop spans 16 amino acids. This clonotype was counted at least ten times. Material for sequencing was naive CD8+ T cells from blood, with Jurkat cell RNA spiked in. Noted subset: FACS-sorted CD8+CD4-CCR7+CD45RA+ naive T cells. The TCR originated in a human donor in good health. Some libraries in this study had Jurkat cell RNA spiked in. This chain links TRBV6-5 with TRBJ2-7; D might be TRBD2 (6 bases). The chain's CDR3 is CASSYSILGSGYEQYF. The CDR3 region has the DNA TGTGCCAGCAGTTACTCGATTCTCGGGAGCGGGTACGAGCAGTACTTC.